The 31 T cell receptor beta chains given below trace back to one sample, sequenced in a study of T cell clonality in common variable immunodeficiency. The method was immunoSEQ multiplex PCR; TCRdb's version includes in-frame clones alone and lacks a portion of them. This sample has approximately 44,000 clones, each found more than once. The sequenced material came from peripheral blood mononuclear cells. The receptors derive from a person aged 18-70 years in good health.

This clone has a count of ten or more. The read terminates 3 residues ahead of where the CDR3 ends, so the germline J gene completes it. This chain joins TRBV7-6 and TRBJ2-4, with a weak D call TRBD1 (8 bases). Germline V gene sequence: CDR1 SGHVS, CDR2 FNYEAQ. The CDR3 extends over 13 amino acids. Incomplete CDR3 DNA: TGTGCCAGCAGCAGCGGGACAGGCCTCCTT. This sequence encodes CASSSGTGLL. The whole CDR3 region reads CASSSGTGLLQYF.

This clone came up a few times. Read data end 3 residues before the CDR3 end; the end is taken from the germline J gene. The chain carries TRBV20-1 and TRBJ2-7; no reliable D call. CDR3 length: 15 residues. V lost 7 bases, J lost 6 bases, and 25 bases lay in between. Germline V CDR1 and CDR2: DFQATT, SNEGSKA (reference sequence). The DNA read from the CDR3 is TGCAGTGTTCCCGTACCGGGTCCACCGGGTGGCGAG. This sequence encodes CSVPVPGPPGGE. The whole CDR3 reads CSVPVPGPPGGEQYF.

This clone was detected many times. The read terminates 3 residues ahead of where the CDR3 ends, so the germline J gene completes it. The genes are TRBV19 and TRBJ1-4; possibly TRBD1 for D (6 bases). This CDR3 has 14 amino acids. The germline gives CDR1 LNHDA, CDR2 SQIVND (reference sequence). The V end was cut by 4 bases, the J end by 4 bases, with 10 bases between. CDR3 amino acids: CASSTQGINEKLFF. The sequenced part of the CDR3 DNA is TGTGCCAGTAGTACGCAGGGGATTAATGAAAAA.

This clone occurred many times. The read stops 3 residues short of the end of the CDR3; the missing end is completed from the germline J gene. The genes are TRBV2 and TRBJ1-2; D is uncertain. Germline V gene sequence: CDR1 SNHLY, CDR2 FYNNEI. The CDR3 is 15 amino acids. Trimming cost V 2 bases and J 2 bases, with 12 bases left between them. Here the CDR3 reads CASSETPQMNYGYTF. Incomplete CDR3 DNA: TGTGCCAGCAGTGAAACCCCACAGATGAACTATGGC.

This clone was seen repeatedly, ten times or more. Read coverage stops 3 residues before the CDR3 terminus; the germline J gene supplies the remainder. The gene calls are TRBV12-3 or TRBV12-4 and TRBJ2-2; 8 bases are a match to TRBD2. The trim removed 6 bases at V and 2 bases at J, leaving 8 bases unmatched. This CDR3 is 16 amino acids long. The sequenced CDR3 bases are TGTGCCAGCAGCCCCCAAGCGGGAGAAAACACCGGGGAG. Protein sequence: CASSPQAGENTGE. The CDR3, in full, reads CASSPQAGENTGELFF.

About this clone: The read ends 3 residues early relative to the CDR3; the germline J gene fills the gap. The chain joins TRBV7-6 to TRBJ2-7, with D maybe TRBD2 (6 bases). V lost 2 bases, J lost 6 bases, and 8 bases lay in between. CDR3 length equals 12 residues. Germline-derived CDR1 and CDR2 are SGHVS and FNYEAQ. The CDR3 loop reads CASSLQGGEQYF. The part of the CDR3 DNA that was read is TGTGCCAGCAGCTTACAGGGAGGCGAG.

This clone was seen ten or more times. The sequenced part of the CDR3 DNA is TGTGCCAGCAGCTTTTTCAGGTCTGGGGCCAACGTC. Protein sequence: CASSFFRSGANV. The full CDR3 reads CASSFFRSGANVLTF. The V gene is TRBV5-6, the J gene TRBJ2-6; D call uncertain. The read gets to within 3 residues of the CDR3 end, and the germline J gene fills in the rest. The CDR3 is 15 residues long. The germline CDR1 and CDR2 sequences are SGHDT and YYEEEE. Trimming removed 2 bases at V and 1 base at J, with 7 bases between.

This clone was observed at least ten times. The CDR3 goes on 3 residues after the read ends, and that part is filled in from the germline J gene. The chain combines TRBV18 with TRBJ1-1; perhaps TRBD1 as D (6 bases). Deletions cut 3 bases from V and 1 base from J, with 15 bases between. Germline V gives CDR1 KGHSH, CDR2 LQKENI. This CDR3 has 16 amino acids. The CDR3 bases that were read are TGTGCCAGCTCACCTCTAGTACAGGGTCAGAACACTGAA. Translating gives CASSPLVQGQNTE. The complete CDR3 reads CASSPLVQGQNTEAFF.

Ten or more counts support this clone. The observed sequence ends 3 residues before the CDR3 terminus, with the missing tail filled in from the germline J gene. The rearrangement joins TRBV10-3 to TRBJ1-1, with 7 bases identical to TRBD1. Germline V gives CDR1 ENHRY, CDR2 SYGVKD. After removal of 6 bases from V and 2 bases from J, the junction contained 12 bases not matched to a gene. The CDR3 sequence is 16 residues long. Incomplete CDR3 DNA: TGTGCCATCAGCCCGGGACAGCAACAAAAAAACACTGAA. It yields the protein CAISPGQQQKNTE. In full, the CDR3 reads CAISPGQQQKNTEAFF.

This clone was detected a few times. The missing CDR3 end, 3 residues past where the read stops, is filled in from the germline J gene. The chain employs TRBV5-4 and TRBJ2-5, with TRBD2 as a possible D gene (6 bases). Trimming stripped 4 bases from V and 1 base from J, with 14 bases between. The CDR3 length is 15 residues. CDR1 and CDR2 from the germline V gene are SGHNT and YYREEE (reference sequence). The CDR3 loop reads CASSGSAGSQETQYF. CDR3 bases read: TGTGCCAGCAGCGGCTCGGCGGGGTCCCAAGAGACC.

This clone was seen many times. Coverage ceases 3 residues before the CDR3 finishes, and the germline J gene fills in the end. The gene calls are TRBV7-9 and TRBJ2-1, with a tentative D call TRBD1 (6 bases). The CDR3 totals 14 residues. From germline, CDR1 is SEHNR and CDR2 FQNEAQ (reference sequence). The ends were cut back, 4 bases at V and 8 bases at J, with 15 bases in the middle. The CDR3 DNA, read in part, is TGTGCCAGCAGCTCCGCTACAGGGATCCATGAG. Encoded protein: CASSSATGIHE. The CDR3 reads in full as CASSSATGIHEQFF.

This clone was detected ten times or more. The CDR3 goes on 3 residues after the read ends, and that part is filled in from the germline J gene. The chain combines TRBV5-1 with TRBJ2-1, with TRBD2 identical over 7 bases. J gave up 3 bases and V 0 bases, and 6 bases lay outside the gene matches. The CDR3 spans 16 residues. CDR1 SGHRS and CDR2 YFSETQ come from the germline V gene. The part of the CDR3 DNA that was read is TGCGCCAGCAGCTTGGCCGCGGGGGTCTACTACAATGAG. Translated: CASSLAAGVYYNE. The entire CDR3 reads CASSLAAGVYYNEQFF.

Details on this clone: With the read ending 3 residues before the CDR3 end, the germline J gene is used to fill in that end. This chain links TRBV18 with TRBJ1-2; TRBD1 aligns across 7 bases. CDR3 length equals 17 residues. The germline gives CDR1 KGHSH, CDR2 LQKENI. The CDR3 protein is CASSPLHTRQGTYDYTF. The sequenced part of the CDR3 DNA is TGTGCCAGCTCACCACTCCATACTAGACAGGGCACCTACGAC.

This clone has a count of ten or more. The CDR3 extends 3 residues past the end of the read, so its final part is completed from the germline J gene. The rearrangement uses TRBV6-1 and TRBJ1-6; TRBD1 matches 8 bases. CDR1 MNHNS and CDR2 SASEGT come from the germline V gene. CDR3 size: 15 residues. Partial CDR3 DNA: TGTGCCAGCAGTGAGCCCGGACAGGGATTCTATCCC. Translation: CASSEPGQGFYP. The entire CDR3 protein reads CASSEPGQGFYPLHF.

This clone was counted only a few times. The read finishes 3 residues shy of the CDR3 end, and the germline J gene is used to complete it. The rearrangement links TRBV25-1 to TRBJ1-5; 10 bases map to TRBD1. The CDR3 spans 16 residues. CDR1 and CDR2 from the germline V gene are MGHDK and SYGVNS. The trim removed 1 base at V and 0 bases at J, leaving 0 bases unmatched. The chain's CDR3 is CASSEWDRGSNQPQHF. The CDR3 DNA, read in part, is TGTGCCAGCAGTGAATGGGACAGGGGTAGCAATCAGCCC.

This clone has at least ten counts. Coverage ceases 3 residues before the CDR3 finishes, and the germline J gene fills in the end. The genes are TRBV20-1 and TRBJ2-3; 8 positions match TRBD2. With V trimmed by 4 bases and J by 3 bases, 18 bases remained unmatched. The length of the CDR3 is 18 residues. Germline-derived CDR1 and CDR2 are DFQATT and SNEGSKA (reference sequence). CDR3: CSATGVLGVSGTTDTQYF. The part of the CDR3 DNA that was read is TGCAGTGCTACAGGGGTCCTCGGGGTTAGCGGGACAACAGATACG.

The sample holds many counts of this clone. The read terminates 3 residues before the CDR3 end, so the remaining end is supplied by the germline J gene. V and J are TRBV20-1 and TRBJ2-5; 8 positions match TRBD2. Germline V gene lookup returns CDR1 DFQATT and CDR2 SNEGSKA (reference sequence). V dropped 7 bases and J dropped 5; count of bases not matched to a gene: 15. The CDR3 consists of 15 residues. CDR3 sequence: CSGILAGLAVETQYF. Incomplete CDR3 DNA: TGCAGTGGAATTTTAGCAGGACTAGCTGTGGAGACC.

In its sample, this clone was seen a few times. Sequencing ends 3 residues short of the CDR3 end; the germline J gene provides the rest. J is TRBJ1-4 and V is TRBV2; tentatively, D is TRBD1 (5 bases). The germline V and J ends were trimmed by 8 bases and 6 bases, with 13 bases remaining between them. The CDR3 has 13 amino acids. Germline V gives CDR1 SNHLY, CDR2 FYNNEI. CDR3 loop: CASARGGDEKLFF. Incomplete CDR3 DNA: TGTGCCAGCGCTAGGGGAGGGGATGAAAAA.

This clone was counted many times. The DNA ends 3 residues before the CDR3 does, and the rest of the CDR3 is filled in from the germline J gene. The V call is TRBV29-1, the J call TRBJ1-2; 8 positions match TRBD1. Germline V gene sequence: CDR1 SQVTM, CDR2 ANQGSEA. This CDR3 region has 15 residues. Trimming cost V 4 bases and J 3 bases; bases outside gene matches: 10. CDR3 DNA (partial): TGCAGCGTTGTCCCAGGGGGCAGTGTGGACTATGGC. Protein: CSVVPGGSVDYG. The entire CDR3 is CSVVPGGSVDYGYTF. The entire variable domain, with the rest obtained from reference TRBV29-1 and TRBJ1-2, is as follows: SAVISQKPSRDICQRGTSLTIQCQVDSQVTMMFWYRQQPGQSLTLIATANQGSEATYESGFVIDKFPISRPNLTFSTLTVSNMSPEDSSIYLCSVVPGGSVDYGYTFGSGTRLTVV.

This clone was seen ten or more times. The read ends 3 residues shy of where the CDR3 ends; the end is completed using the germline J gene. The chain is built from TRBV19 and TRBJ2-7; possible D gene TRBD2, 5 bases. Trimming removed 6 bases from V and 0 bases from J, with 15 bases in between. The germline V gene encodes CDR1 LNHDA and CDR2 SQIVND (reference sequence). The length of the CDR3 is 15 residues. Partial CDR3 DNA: TGTGCCAGTAGCATAAGCGGTTACACCTCCTACGAG. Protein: CASSISGYTSYE. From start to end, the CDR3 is CASSISGYTSYEQYF.

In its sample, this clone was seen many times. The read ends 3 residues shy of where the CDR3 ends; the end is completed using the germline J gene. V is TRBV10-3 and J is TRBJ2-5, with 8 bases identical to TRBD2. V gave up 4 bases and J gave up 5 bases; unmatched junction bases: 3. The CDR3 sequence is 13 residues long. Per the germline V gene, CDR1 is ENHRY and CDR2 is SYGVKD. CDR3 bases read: TGTGCCATCAGTGGGACTAGCTTTGAGACC. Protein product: CAISGTSFET. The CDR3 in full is CAISGTSFETQYF.

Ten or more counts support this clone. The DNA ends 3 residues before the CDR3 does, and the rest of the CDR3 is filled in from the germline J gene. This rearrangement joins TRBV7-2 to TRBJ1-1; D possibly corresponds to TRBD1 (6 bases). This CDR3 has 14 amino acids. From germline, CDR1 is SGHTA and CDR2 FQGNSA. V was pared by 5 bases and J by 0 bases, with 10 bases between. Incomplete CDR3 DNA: TGTGCCAGCAGCGCCAGGGGCTTGAACACTGAA. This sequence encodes CASSARGLNTE. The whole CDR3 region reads CASSARGLNTEAFF.

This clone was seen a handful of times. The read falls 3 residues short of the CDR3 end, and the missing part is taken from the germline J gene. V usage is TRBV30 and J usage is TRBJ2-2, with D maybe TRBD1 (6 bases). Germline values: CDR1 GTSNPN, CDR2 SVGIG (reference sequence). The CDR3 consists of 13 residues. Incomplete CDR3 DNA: TGTGCCTGTACAGGGCAGAATAATTCACCG. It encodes CACTGQNNSP. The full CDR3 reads CACTGQNNSPLFF.

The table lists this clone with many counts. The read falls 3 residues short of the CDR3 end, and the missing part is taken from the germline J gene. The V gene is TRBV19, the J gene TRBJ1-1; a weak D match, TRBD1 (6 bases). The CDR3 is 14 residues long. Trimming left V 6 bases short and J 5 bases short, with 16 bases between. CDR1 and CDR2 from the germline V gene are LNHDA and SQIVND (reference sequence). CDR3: CASSHRGGKTEAFF. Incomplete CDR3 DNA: TGTGCCAGTAGCCATAGGGGGGGGAAAACTGAA.

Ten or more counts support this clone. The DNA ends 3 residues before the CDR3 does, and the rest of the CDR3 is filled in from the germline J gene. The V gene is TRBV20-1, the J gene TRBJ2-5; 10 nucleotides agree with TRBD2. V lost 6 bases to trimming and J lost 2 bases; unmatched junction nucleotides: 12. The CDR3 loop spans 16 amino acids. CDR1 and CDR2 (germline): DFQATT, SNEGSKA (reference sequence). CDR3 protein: CSAGEPSGGLQETQYF. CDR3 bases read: TGCAGTGCGGGAGAGCCTAGCGGGGGATTACAAGAGACC.

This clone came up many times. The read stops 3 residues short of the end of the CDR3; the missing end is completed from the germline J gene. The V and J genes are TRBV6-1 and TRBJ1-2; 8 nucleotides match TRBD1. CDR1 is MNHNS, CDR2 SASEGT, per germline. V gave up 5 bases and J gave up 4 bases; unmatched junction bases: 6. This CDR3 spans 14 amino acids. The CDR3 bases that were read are TGTGCCAGCAGTAAAGACAGGGGAGGCTATGGC. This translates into CASSKDRGGYG. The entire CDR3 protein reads CASSKDRGGYGYTF.

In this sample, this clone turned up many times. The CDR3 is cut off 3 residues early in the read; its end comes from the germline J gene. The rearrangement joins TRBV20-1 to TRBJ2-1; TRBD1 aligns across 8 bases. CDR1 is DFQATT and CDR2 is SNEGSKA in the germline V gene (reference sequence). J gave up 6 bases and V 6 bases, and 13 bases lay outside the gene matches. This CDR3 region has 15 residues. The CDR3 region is CSALSMGQEFNEQFF. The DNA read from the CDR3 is TGCAGTGCACTTTCCATGGGACAGGAATTCAATGAG.

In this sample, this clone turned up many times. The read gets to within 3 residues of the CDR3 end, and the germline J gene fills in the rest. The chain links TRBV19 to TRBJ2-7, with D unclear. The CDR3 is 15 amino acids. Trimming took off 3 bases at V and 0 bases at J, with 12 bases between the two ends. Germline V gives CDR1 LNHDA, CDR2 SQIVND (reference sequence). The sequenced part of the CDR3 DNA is TGTGCCAGTAGTATGGCCGGGTTGAACTCCTACGAG. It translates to CASSMAGLNSYE. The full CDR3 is CASSMAGLNSYEQYF.

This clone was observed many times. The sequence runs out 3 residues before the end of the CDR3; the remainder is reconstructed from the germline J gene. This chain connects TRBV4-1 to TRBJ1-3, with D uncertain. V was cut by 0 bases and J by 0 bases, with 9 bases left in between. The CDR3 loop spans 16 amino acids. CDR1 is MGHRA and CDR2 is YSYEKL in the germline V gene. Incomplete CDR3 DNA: TGCGCCAGCAGCCAAGAATTCAGGAGCTCTGGAAACACC. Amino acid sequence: CASSQEFRSSGNT. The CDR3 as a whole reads CASSQEFRSSGNTIYF.

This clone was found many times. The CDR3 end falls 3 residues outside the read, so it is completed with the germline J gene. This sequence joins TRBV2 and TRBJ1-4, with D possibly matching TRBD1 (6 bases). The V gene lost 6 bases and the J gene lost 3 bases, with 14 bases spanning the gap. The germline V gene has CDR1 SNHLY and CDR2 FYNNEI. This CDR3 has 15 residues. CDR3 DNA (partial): TGTGCCAGCAGAACAACAGGGACCTCTAATGAAAAA. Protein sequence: CASRTTGTSNEK. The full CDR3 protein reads CASRTTGTSNEKLFF.

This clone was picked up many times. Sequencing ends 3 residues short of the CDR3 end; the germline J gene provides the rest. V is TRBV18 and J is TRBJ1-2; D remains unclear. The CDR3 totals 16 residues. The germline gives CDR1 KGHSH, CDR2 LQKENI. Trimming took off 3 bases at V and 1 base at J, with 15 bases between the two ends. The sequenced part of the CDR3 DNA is TGTGCCAGCTCACCCCCCAGAGCAGGACTTAACTATGGC. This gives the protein CASSPPRAGLNYG. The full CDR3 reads CASSPPRAGLNYGYTF.